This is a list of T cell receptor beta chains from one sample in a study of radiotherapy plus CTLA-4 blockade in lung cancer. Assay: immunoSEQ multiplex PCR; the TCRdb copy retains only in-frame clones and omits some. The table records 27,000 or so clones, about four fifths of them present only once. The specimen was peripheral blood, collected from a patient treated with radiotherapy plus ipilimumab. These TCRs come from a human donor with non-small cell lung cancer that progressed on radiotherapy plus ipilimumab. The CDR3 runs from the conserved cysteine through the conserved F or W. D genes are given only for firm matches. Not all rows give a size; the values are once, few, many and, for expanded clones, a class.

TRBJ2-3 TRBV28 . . TGTGCCAGCAGTCCCATTTGGGGGGACGATGATCTTTTCAGCACAGATACGCAGTATTTT CASSPIWGDDDLFSTDTQYF
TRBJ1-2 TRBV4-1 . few TGCGCCAGCAGCCAAGATTTCGGAGGGGGTGGTGGCTACACCTTC CASSQDFGGGGGYTF
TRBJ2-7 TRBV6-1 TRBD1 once TGTGCCAGCAGAAAGGGACAGGGAGTGGCGCAGTACTTC CASRKGQGVAQYF
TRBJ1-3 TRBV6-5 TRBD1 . TGTGCCAGCAGATCTGACAGGGGGCTCGGAAACACCATATATTTT CASRSDRGLGNTIYF
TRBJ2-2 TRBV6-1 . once TGTGCCAGCAGTGTTTGGGACGGCACCGGGGAGCTGTTTTTT CASSVWDGTGELFF
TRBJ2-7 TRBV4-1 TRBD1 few TGCGCCAGCAGCCGATACGACAGGGGTTACGAGCAGTACTTC CASSRYDRGYEQYF
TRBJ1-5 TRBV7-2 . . TGTGCCAGCAGCACCCAAGGGGATCAGCCCCAGCATTTT CASSTQGDQPQHF
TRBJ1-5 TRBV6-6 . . TGTGCCAGCCAGCCCATCTTCAATCAGCCCCAGCATTTT CASQPIFNQPQHF
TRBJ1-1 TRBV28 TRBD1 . TGTGCCAGCAGGGGGGACAGGGTGGGGATGAACACTGAAGCTTTCTTT CASRGDRVGMNTEAFF
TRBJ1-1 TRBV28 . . TGTGCCAGCAGTTTCACGGACGGCCTAGAAGCTTTCTTT CASSFTDGLEAFF
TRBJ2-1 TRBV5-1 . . TGCGCCAGCAGCTTGGGGGACTACAATGAGCAGTTCTTC CASSLGDYNEQFF
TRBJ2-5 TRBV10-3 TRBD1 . TGTGCCATCAGCTTGACAGGGATGTACCAAGAGACCCAGTACTTC CAISLTGMYQETQYF
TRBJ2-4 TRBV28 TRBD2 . TGTGCCAGCAGCGGGGGACTAGGAAAAAACATTCAGTACTTC CASSGGLGKNIQYF
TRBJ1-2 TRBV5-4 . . TGTGCCAGCAGCTCCGGGGCCCTACCAACTAACTATGGCTACACCTTC CASSSGALPTNYGYTF
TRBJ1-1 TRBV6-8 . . TGTGCCAGCAGCCGCAGGGGAGAGTCTGAAGCTTTCTTT CASSRRGESEAFF
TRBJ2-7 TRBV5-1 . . TGCGCCAGCAGGTTGAACGCCGGGGGTTTCGAGCAGTACTTC CASRLNAGGFEQYF
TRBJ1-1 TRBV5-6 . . TGTGCCAGCAGCTTGCCGCCCGCTGAAGCTTTCTTT CASSLPPAEAFF
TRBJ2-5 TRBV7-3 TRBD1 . TGTGCCAGCAGCTTCACAGGGGTGGGGGAGACCCAGTACTTC CASSFTGVGETQYF
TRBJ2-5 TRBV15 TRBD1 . TGTGCCACCAGCAGATCCGGGACAGGGCATAGCGAGACCCAGTACTTC CATSRSGTGHSETQYF
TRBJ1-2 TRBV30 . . TGTGCCTGGAGCGCCGTTTCGGGCAGCGGCTACACCTTC CAWSAVSGSGYTF
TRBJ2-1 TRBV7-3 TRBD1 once TGTGCCAGCAGCAACGGACAGGGCGCTTCAAATGAGCAGTTCTTC CASSNGQGASNEQFF
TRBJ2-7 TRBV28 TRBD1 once TGTGCCAGCTTCACAGGGGGCAGTGACGAGCAGTACTTC CASFTGGSDEQYF
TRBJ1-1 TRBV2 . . TGTGCCAGCAGTTCAGCTACCACTGAAGCTTTCTTT CASSSATTEAFF
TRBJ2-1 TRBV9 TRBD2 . TGTGCCAGCAGCGTACAAGCGGGAGTCAGGAATGAGCAGTTCTTC CASSVQAGVRNEQFF
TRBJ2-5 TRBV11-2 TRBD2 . TGTGCCAGCAGCTTAGGAGATAGCGGGGGGGGGATGAGGACCCAGTACTTC CASSLGDSGGGMRTQYF
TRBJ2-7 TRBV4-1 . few TGCGCCAGCACCCCCGGGGACCTTACCAACGAGCAGTACTTC CASTPGDLTNEQYF
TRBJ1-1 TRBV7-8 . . TGTGCCAGCAGCTTAGGTGGGCGCTTGGGCACTGAAGCTTTCTTT CASSLGGRLGTEAFF
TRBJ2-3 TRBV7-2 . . TGTGCCAGCAGCCCGGGACTCACAGATACGCAGTATTTT CASSPGLTDTQYF
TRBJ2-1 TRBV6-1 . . TGTGCCAGCAGTGACTTATCGGGGGCTGGTGAGCAGTTCTTC CASSDLSGAGEQFF
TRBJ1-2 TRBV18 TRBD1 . TGTGCCAGCTCGCAGACAGGGAAAGAAGACTATGGCTACACCTTC CASSQTGKEDYGYTF
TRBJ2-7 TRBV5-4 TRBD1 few TGTGCCACTCGACAGGGTCCCACCTACGAGCAGTACTTC CATRQGPTYEQYF
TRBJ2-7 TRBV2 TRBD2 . TGTGCCAGCAGTGGATTAGCGGGGGACTACGAGCAGTACTTC CASSGLAGDYEQYF
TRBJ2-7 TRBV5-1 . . TGCGCCAGCAGCCCAGGGACCCGACTCCGGGCCTACGAGCAGTACTTC CASSPGTRLRAYEQYF
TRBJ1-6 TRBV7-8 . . TGTGCCAGCAGCTATAAACAGGGAAATCCAAATAATTCACCCCTCCACTTT CASSYKQGNPNNSPLHF
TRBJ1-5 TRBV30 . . TGTGCCTGGCGGCCAACAGGGCAAGGAAATCAGCCCCAGCATTTT CAWRPTGQGNQPQHF